This T cell receptor beta chain emerged from a study of Ad26.COV2.S vaccination and SARS-CoV-2 variants. Study details: Ad26.COV2.S, an intramuscular injection, was given once or twice 56 days apart. The study's findings and limits: Whether participants received vaccine or placebo, their non-spike TCR breadth was similar. Substantial breadth in spike-specific CD8+ and CD4+ T cell responses was reportedly seen after vaccination.

Germline V gives CDR1 MGHDK, CDR2 SYGVNS. This CDR3 is 14 amino acids long. Trimming removed 1 base at V and 6 bases at J, with 13 bases between. The protocol was immunoSEQ multiplex PCR, while the TCRdb copy is restricted to in-frame clones and leaves out a portion. The sample includes under 500,000 clones, about 92% seen only once; the top ten take more than 1.5%. The treatment is: around 19 received Ad26.COV2.S at low or high dose, single or two shots; several received placebo; per-sample allocation not given. Sampling was performed 63 days after the first vaccine or placebo injection. For this clone: Antigen specificity is unknown.

The V and J genes are TRBV25-1 and TRBJ2-7; D is perhaps TRBD2 (6 bases). The TCR was taken from a person between 18 and 59 years old who received the Ad26.COV2.S COVID-19 vaccine or a placebo. Material: peripheral blood, obtained in a trial of Ad26.COV2.S vaccine versus placebo. Here the CDR3 DNA reads TGTGCCAGCAGTGAATGGGTGGGAGGAGCCGAGCAGTACTTC. It is translated as CASSEWVGGAEQYF.